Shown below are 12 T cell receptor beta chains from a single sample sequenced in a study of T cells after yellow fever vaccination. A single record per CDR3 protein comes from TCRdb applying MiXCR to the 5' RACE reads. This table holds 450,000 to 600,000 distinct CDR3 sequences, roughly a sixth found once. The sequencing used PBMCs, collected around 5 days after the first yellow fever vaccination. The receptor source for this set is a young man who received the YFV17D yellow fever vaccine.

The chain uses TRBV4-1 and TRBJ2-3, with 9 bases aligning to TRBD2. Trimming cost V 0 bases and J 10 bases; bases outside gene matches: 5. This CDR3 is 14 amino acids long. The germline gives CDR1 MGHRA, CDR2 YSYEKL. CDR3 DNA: TGCGCCAGCAGCCAAGAAGGGGGACTAGCCGCGCAGTATTTT. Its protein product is CASSQEGGLAAQYF.

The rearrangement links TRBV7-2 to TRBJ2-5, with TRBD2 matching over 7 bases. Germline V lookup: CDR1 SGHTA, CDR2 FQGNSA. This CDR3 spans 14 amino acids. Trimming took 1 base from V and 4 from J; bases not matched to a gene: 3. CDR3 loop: CASSLGGGLETQYF. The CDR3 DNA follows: TGTGCCAGCAGCTTAGGGGGGGGATTAGAGACCCAGTACTTC.

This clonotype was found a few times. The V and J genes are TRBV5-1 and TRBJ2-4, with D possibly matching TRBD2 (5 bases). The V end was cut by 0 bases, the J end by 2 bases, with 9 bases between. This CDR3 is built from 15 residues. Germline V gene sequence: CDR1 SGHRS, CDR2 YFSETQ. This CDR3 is CASSLGASSKNIQYF. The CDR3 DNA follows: TGCGCCAGCAGCTTGGGGGCTAGCTCCAAAAACATTCAGTACTTC.

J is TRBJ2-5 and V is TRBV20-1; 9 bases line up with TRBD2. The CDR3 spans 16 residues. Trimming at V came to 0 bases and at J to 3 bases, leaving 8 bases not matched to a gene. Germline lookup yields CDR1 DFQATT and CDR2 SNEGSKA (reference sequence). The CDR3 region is CSARDWSAGGEETQYF. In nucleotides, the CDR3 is TGCAGTGCTAGAGATTGGTCAGCGGGGGGAGAAGAGACCCAGTACTTC.

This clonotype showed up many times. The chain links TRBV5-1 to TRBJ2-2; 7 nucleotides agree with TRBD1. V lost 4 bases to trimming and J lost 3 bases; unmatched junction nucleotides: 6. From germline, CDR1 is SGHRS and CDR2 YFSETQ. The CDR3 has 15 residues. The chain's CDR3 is CASSATTGDTGELFF. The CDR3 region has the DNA TGCGCCAGCAGCGCAACCACAGGGGACACCGGGGAGCTGTTTTTT. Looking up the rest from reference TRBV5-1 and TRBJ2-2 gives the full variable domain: KAGVTQTPRYLIKTRGQQVTLSCSPISGHRSVSWYQQTPGQGLQFLFEYFSETQRNKGNFPGRFSGRQFSNSRSEMNVSTLELGDSALYLCASSATTGDTGELFFGEGSRLTVL.

The CDR3 protein is CASSVGQTGANVLTF. CDR3 coding DNA: TGTGCCAGCAGCGTGGGACAGACTGGGGCCAACGTCCTGACTTTC. The chain has TRBV5-6 and TRBJ2-6; 7 bases agree with TRBD1. The CDR3 has 15 amino acids. Germline CDR1 is SGHDT and CDR2 is YYEEEE. Losses at the gene ends were 4 bases for V and 2 bases for J; bases not matched to a gene: 3.

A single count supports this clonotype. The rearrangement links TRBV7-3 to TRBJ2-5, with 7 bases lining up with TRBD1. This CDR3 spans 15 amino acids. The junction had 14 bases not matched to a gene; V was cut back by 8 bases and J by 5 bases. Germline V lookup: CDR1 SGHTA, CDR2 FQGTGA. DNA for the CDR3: TGTGCCAGCGGACCTACGGGCGACAGGGCTGAGACCCAGTACTTC. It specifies CASGPTGDRAETQYF.

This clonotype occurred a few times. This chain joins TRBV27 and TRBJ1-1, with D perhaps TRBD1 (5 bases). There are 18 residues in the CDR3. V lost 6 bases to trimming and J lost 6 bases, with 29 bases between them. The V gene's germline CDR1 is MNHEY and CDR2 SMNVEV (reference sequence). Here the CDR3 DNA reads TGTGCCAGCAGAGGTTATGGCACCTGGGGGACTAGTTCCTCTGAAGCTTTCTTT. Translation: CASRGYGTWGTSSSEAFF.

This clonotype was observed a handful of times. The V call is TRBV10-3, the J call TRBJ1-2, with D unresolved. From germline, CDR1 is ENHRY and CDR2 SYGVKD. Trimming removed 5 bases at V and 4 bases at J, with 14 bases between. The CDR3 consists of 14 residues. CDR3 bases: TGTGCCATCAGTTCGACATGGCTAACCTATGGCTACACCTTC. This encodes CAISSTWLTYGYTF.

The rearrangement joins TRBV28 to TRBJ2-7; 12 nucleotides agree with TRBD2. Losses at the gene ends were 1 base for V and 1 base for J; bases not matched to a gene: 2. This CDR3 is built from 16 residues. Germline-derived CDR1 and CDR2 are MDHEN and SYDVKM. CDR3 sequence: CASSLSGTSGSYEQYV. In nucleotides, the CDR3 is TGTGCCAGCAGTTTATCCGGGACTAGCGGGTCCTACGAGCAGTACGTC.

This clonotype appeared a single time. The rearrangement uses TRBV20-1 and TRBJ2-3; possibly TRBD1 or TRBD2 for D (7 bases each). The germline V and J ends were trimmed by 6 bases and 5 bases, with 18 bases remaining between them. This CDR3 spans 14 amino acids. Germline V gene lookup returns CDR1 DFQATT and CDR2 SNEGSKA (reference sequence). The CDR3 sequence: CSALGGAGGDTQYF. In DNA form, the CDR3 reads TGCAGTGCCTTGGGGGGGGCAGGGGGAGATACGCAGTATTTT.

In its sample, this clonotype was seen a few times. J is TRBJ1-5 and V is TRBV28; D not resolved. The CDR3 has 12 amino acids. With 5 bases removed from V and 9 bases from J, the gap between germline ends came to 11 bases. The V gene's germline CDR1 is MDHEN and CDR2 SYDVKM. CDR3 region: CASSPPRGPQHF. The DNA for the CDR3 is TGTGCCAGCAGTCCCCCCCGGGGGCCCCAGCATTTT.